This TCR beta chain was observed in a study of OX40 agonist ivuxolimab in advanced cancers. The CDR3 spans 14 residues. Germline V lookup: CDR1 MNHNS, CDR2 SASEGT. V trimming: 10 bases; J trimming: 10 bases; junction bases outside the gene matches: 10. Generated by immunoSEQ multiplex PCR, the TCRdb table keeps only in-frame clones and is missing some. The sample consists of under 55,000 clones, roughly 90% of them appearing once. The sequenced sample was CD4+ or CD8+ T cells sorted from blood, obtained in a trial of the OX40 agonist ivuxolimab. The sequence derives from an adult with an advanced solid tumor such as melanoma, head and neck, liver or kidney cancer. This chain connects TRBV6-1 to TRBJ1-4; 12 bases are a match to TRBD1. The CDR3 loop is CATWRGQGALKLFF. The CDR3 region has the DNA TGTGCCACCTGGCGGGGACAGGGGGCGTTAAAACTGTTTTTT.